In this sample, the clone carrying this T cell receptor beta chain turned up a few times. Antigen: not known. The junction had 6 bases not matched to a gene; V was cut back by 5 bases and J by 3 bases. Germline assignment: CDR1 MNHEY and CDR2 SVGAGI. The CDR3 covers 14 residues. This sample is part of a study of cytomegalovirus exposure and HLA in healthy donors. Overall study: Researchers previously reported finding fewer than 140 million unique TCR beta sequences from 170 million or so T cells.

General study points: The authors enumerated over 150 TCR beta chains as linked to cytomegalovirus. V- and J-gene trimming of TCR beta was linked (in a later analysis) to a missense DCLRE1C variant. Reports indicate that TCR beta sequences accurately predicted the HLA-A and HLA-B alleles of most subjects.

Use of 60 Vbeta and 13 Jbeta primers characterized the PCR. Here immunoSEQ multiplex PCR was the method, and the copy in TCRdb shows in-frame clones only, minus some. Altogether over 200,000 clones are present, about 83% being singletons, with the ten largest covering 1.3%. The chain uses TRBV6-5 and TRBJ2-7, with 8 bases aligning to TRBD2. Sequencing was carried out using PBMCs. This receptor was identified in a human donor in good health. CDR3 in DNA: TGTGCCAGCAGTGAGCGGGAGTGGGGCTACGAGCAGTACTTC. Its protein is CASSEREWGYEQYF.